These T cell receptor beta chains were read from a single sample in a study of cytomegalovirus exposure and HLA in healthy donors. Sequenced by immunoSEQ multiplex PCR; TCRdb stores in-frame clones only, minus some. The sample has roughly 52,000 clones, around 93% seen once. The source material was PBMCs. The origin of the receptors is a woman younger than 30 in good health and CMV-seropositive. The CDR3 runs from the conserved cysteine through the conserved F or W. A D gene is named only where the DNA matches it firmly. The listing skips clone size in some rows; elsewhere it reads once, few, many or a size class.

d_call: TRBD1
j_call: TRBJ1-1
clone_size: once
v_call: TRBV19
cdr3_aa: CASRTGTGGFTEAFF
cdr3_nt: TGTGCCAGTAGAACCGGGACAGGGGGCTTCACTGAAGCTTTCTTT

d_call: .
j_call: TRBJ2-2
clone_size: .
v_call: TRBV7-9
cdr3_aa: CASSLTASRSGELFF
cdr3_nt: TGTGCCAGCAGCTTAACGGCAAGCAGGTCCGGGGAGCTGTTTTTT

d_call: TRBD1
j_call: TRBJ2-5
clone_size: .
v_call: TRBV6-4
cdr3_aa: CASSVGTGETQYF
cdr3_nt: TGTGCCAGCAGTGTAGGGACAGGGGAGACCCAGTACTTC

d_call: TRBD1
j_call: TRBJ1-2
clone_size: once
v_call: TRBV5-6
cdr3_aa: CASSWRSGGDGYTF
cdr3_nt: TGTGCCAGCAGCTGGCGGTCAGGGGGCGATGGCTACACCTTC

d_call: .
j_call: TRBJ1-2
clone_size: .
v_call: TRBV4-1
cdr3_aa: CASSQRGYDGYTF
cdr3_nt: TGCGCCAGCAGCCAAAGGGGTTACGACGGCTACACCTTC

d_call: .
j_call: TRBJ1-3
clone_size: .
v_call: TRBV30
cdr3_aa: CAWSSALGWDTIYF
cdr3_nt: TGTGCCTGGAGTTCGGCACTAGGGTGGGACACCATATATTTT

d_call: TRBD1
j_call: TRBJ1-2
clone_size: .
v_call: TRBV6-6
cdr3_aa: CASKKTGDFYGYTF
cdr3_nt: TGTGCCAGCAAGAAGACAGGGGATTTTTACGGCTACACCTTC

d_call: .
j_call: TRBJ1-5
clone_size: .
v_call: TRBV2
cdr3_aa: CASRASSGSNQPQHF
cdr3_nt: TGTGCCAGCAGGGCTTCATCCGGGAGCAATCAGCCCCAGCATTTT

d_call: .
j_call: TRBJ1-1
clone_size: .
v_call: TRBV6-6
cdr3_aa: CASSYPQGRNTEAFF
cdr3_nt: TGTGCCAGCAGTTACCCACAGGGCAGGAACACTGAAGCTTTCTTT

d_call: TRBD1
j_call: TRBJ2-1
clone_size: .
v_call: TRBV14
cdr3_aa: CASSLITGGEWNNEQFF
cdr3_nt: TGTGCCAGCAGCCTGATAACAGGGGGCGAGTGGAATAATGAGCAGTTCTTC

d_call: .
j_call: TRBJ2-2
clone_size: .
v_call: TRBV19
cdr3_aa: CASSIRQYANTGELFF
cdr3_nt: TGTGCCAGTAGTATCCGACAGTACGCGAACACCGGGGAGCTGTTTTTT

d_call: TRBD1
j_call: TRBJ1-6
clone_size: .
v_call: TRBV27
cdr3_aa: CASRARTGESPLHF
cdr3_nt: TGTGCCAGCCGTGCCCGGACAGGGGAATCACCCCTCCACTTT

d_call: .
j_call: TRBJ2-7
clone_size: .
v_call: TRBV6-5
cdr3_aa: CASSARGDYEQYF
cdr3_nt: TGTGCCAGCAGCGCCAGGGGGGACTACGAGCAGTACTTC

d_call: TRBD1
j_call: TRBJ2-7
clone_size: .
v_call: TRBV27
cdr3_aa: CASSLGDRGGREQYF
cdr3_nt: TGTGCCAGCAGTTTAGGAGACAGGGGCGGTAGGGAGCAGTACTTC

d_call: .
j_call: TRBJ2-1
clone_size: .
v_call: TRBV6-5
cdr3_aa: CASSSIGGPLDEQFF
cdr3_nt: TGTGCCAGCAGCTCAATCGGGGGACCCTTAGATGAGCAGTTCTTC

d_call: TRBD2
j_call: TRBJ2-1
clone_size: .
v_call: TRBV7-9
cdr3_aa: CASRETSGGYNEQFF
cdr3_nt: TGTGCCAGCAGGGAAACTAGCGGGGGCTACAATGAGCAGTTCTTC

d_call: TRBD1
j_call: TRBJ1-1
clone_size: .
v_call: TRBV19
cdr3_aa: CASNWDRGSTEAFF
cdr3_nt: TGTGCCAGTAATTGGGACAGGGGGAGCACTGAAGCTTTCTTT

d_call: .
j_call: TRBJ2-1
clone_size: .
v_call: TRBV10-3
cdr3_aa: CAISESFGSGSYNEQFF
cdr3_nt: TGTGCCATCAGTGAGTCTTTCGGGAGCGGCTCCTACAATGAGCAGTTCTTC

d_call: TRBD1
j_call: TRBJ2-3
clone_size: .
v_call: TRBV15
cdr3_aa: CATSSPGLKTGGWGDTQYF
cdr3_nt: TGTGCCACCAGCTCACCCGGCCTAAAGACAGGGGGTTGGGGAGATACGCAGTATTTT

d_call: TRBD1
j_call: TRBJ1-2
clone_size: .
v_call: TRBV28
cdr3_aa: CASSFRTGPYGYTF
cdr3_nt: TGTGCCAGCAGTTTTCGGACAGGACCCTATGGCTACACCTTC

d_call: TRBD1
j_call: TRBJ2-1
clone_size: .
v_call: TRBV7-9
cdr3_aa: CASSTGGGEQFF
cdr3_nt: TGTGCCAGCAGTACAGGGGGCGGTGAGCAGTTCTTC

d_call: .
j_call: TRBJ1-2
clone_size: .
v_call: TRBV7-2
cdr3_aa: CASSLAGTEYGYTF
cdr3_nt: TGTGCCAGCAGCTTAGCTGGAACAGAGTATGGCTACACCTTC

d_call: .
j_call: TRBJ2-2
clone_size: .
v_call: TRBV7-9
cdr3_aa: CASSLQGRTGELFF
cdr3_nt: TGTGCCAGCAGCTTGCAGGGTAGAACCGGGGAGCTGTTTTTT

d_call: .
j_call: TRBJ2-1
clone_size: .
v_call: TRBV28
cdr3_aa: CASSLLALQDEQFF
cdr3_nt: TGTGCCAGCAGTTTATTGGCCCTCCAAGATGAGCAGTTCTTC

d_call: TRBD2
j_call: TRBJ2-3
clone_size: .
v_call: TRBV6-5
cdr3_aa: CASRGRDWSSDTQYF
cdr3_nt: TGTGCCAGCAGAGGGAGGGACTGGTCCTCCGATACGCAGTATTTT

d_call: .
j_call: TRBJ1-6
clone_size: .
v_call: TRBV28
cdr3_aa: CASSLGRTGMVWHSPLHF
cdr3_nt: TGTGCCAGCAGTTTAGGGAGGACGGGGATGGTGTGGCATTCACCCCTCCACTTT

d_call: TRBD2
j_call: TRBJ2-2
clone_size: .
v_call: TRBV4-1
cdr3_aa: CASSLGDLAAGELFF
cdr3_nt: TGCGCCAGCAGCCTGGGGGACCTAGCGGCCGGGGAGCTGTTTTTT

d_call: .
j_call: TRBJ2-3
clone_size: few
v_call: TRBV2
cdr3_aa: CASSEPFVSTQYF
cdr3_nt: TGTGCCAGCAGTGAGCCCTTTGTGAGTACGCAGTATTTT

d_call: TRBD1
j_call: TRBJ2-7
clone_size: .
v_call: TRBV2
cdr3_aa: CASSGQGAHEQYF
cdr3_nt: TGTGCCAGCAGCGGACAGGGGGCTCACGAGCAGTACTTC

d_call: TRBD1
j_call: TRBJ1-1
clone_size: .
v_call: TRBV5-4
cdr3_aa: CASSAGQREAFF
cdr3_nt: TGTGCCAGCAGCGCGGGACAGCGTGAAGCTTTCTTT

d_call: TRBD2
j_call: TRBJ2-5
clone_size: .
v_call: TRBV2
cdr3_aa: CASVPGLAPHETQYF
cdr3_nt: TGTGCCAGCGTTCCGGGACTAGCACCACACGAGACCCAGTACTTC

d_call: .
j_call: TRBJ1-2
clone_size: .
v_call: TRBV28
cdr3_aa: CASSSSSPGQGIAGYTF
cdr3_nt: .